This T cell receptor beta chain is drawn from a study of cytomegalovirus exposure and HLA in healthy donors. Study-wide results and caveats: Confirmation was obtained in vitro that a few CMV-associated chains are specific for CMV antigens.

In regard to this clone: As yet, its antigen is unknown.

CDR3 length: 15 residues. Germline V CDR1 and CDR2: LGHNA, YNFKEQ. Trimming shortened V by 4 bases and J by 6 bases, and 18 bases separated the two germline ends. PCR was performed using 60 Vbeta and 13 Jbeta primers. Only in-frame clones appear in the TCRdb table, and some are missing; sequencing was by immunoSEQ multiplex PCR. The sample holds 150,000 or so clones. The TCR originated in a woman in her forties or fifties in good health and CMV-seronegative. V is TRBV4-2 and J is TRBJ1-2, with D perhaps matching TRBD1 (5 bases). Sample: PBMCs. The CDR3 loop reads CASSPRQPNPDGYTF. CDR3 nucleotide sequence: TGTGCCAGCAGCCCTCGACAGCCCAACCCCGATGGCTACACCTTC.